The clone carrying this T cell receptor beta chain came up many times. The target antigen is unknown. No progression to ophthalmopathy over 18 months defined stable hyperthyroidism. V was cut by 2 bases and J by 6 bases, with 17 bases left in between. Germline V lookup: CDR1 DFQATT, CDR2 SNEGSKA (reference sequence). The CDR3 is 15 amino acids. The data stem from a study of Graves' ophthalmopathy and Graves' hyperthyroidism. Study background: The authors collected peripheral blood at initial diagnosis, before any treatment.

Amplification targeted the TCR beta CDR3 regions, with RNA transcripts as the source material. First-round RT-PCR used HTBI primers; second-round multiplex PCR followed. TCRdb ran MiXCR on the multiplex PCR reads and lists one entry per CDR3 protein. The data hold hundreds of thousands of distinct CDR3 sequences, with around 21% observed a single time. Study results and caveats: Thyroid clonotypes that were expanded above 0.001 frequency mostly also appeared in blood. The model achieved about 64% sensitivity and 72.22% specificity for ophthalmopathy progression.

This chain joins TRBV20-1 and TRBJ1-5; D unresolved. The sequenced material came from peripheral blood. The sequence derives from a woman aged 18-29 years with stable Graves' hyperthyroidism. The CDR3: CSARHLDPRSQPQHF. The CDR3 nucleotides read TGCAGTGCTAGACATCTGGACCCACGGAGTCAGCCCCAGCATTTT.